This T cell receptor (beta chain) was captured by sequencing in a study of human T cells and chemical hapten exposure. TCRdb used MiXCR to reprocess the RACE reads, holding one entry per CDR3 protein. In the table there are 200,000 to 300,000 distinct CDR3 sequences, 7.5% to 9% of which are singletons. Time point denoted: pre-sensitization, week 0. Treatment meaning: therapeutic diphenylcyclopropenone sensitization with weekly scalp DPC. This CDR3 has 15 amino acids. The trim removed 8 bases at V and 5 bases at J, leaving 7 bases unmatched. This clonotype was seen more than once but under ten times. The sequence came from a woman in her 40s with alopecia areata. Some clones in this sample may be carry-over from other donors' samples. The chain couples TRBV12-3 or TRBV12-4 to TRBJ2-2; 11 bases are shared with TRBD1. The material sequenced was whole blood, taken in connection with sensitization to the hapten diphenylcyclopropenone (DPC). The CDR3 spells CASGRTGGFTGELFF. The CDR3, as DNA: TGTGCCAGCGGACGGACAGGGGGCTTTACCGGGGAGCTGTTTTTT.